The rows below give T cell receptor beta chains drawn from one sample of a study of T cell repertoires in cytomegalovirus infection. MiXCR was run by TCRdb on the reads, yielding one entry per CDR3 protein. Of around 240,000 distinct CDR3 sequences detected, about 20% appear once; the ten largest clones hold 15% to 20%. The sample comprised CD8+ T cells from PBMCs. These receptors originate from a human donor in good health (CMV status not recorded). Some clones in this sample may be carry-over from other donors' samples. Both conserved end residues are part of each CDR3. Fields, in order: J gene, D gene, clone size, V gene, CDR3 DNA, CDR3 protein. D genes are given only for firm matches. Clone sizes are given selectively: once, few, many, or a class where the clone is expanded.

TRBJ1-2 | TRBD1 | few | TRBV29-1 | TGCAGCGTACCCGGACAGGCTGATGGCTACACCTTC | CSVPGQADGYTF
TRBJ2-5 | NA | many | TRBV7-8 | TGTGCCAGCAGCTTAATAGAGACCCAGTACTTC | CASSLIETQYF
TRBJ2-7 | NA | NA | TRBV18 | TGTGCCAGCTCACCACGGGAAGGGTCCTACGAGCAGTACTTC | CASSPREGSYEQYF
TRBJ2-1 | TRBD2 | many | TRBV7-3 | TGTGCCAGCAGCTCCCGACTAGCGGGGGGTGAGCAGTTCTTC | CASSSRLAGGEQFF
TRBJ1-1 | TRBD1 | few | TRBV2 | TGTGCCAGCAGTGATGGGACAGGGGAGAGGGCTGAAGCTTTCTTT | CASSDGTGERAEAFF
TRBJ2-3 | NA | many | TRBV11-1 | TGTGCCAGCAGCGGTGGATTTGGTAGCGCAGATACGCAGTATTTT | CASSGGFGSADTQYF
TRBJ2-1 | NA | NA | TRBV7-2 | TGTGCTAGCAGCATCCGGGGCTATGGCTCCTACAATGAGCAGTTCTTC | CASSIRGYGSYNEQFF
TRBJ2-3 | NA | many | TRBV29-1 | TGCAGCGTTGAAGACCTCGAGCGGCAGCAGTATTTT | CSVEDLERQQYF
TRBJ1-3 | NA | few | TRBV7-9 | TGTGCCAGCAGCTTAGTACAGGGAAATACCGGCGGAAACACCATATATTTT | CASSLVQGNTGGNTIYF
TRBJ2-3 | NA | few | TRBV2 | TGTGCCAGCAGTGAATCCGGGGCCCCCGGTACGCAGTATTTT | CASSESGAPGTQYF
TRBJ2-3 | NA | many | TRBV5-4 | TGTGCCAGCAGCAGTTCCGGTAGCGGAATTTATACGCAGTATTTT | CASSSSGSGIYTQYF
TRBJ2-7 | NA | NA | TRBV5-4 | TGTGCCAGCACCAATACCGGCTACGAGCAGTACTTC | CASTNTGYEQYF
TRBJ2-7 | NA | few | TRBV6-5 | TGTGCCAGCAGTTACTCGCCTGACTCCTACGAGCAGTACTTC | CASSYSPDSYEQYF
TRBJ2-7 | NA | NA | TRBV13 | TGTGCCAGCAGCTTAGGGACGTACTTAGAGCAGTACTTC | CASSLGTYLEQYF
TRBJ1-4 | TRBD1 | NA | TRBV5-6 | TGTGCCAGCAGCTACACGGGACAGCTTAATGAAAAACTGTTTTTT | CASSYTGQLNEKLFF
TRBJ2-7 | NA | NA | TRBV7-9 | TGTGCCAGCAGCTCATTGGGCACCTACGAGCAGTACTTC | CASSSLGTYEQYF
TRBJ1-2 | TRBD1 | many | TRBV6-6 | TGTGCCAGCAGTTTTCTGGACAGGGACGGCTACACCTTC | CASSFLDRDGYTF
TRBJ2-1 | TRBD2 | NA | TRBV12-3/TRBV12-4 | TGTGCCAGCAGTCAGATAGCGGGGGGGAACAATGAGCAGTTCTTC | CASSQIAGGNNEQFF
TRBJ2-3 | NA | many | TRBV12-3/TRBV12-4 | TGTGCCAGCAGCTCGAACCCGGATACGCAGTATTTT | CASSSNPDTQYF
TRBJ2-3 | NA | NA | TRBV6-5 | TGTGCCAGCAGCGTCCTTACGGAAGATACGCAGTATTTT | CASSVLTEDTQYF
TRBJ1-5 | NA | few | TRBV7-9 | TGTGCCAGCAGCGACTCAACGGGTCTTCAGCCCCAGCATTTT | CASSDSTGLQPQHF
TRBJ2-1 | NA | NA | TRBV20-1 | TGCAGTGCTCCACGGGGAAGCTCCTACAATGAGCAGTTCTTC | CSAPRGSSYNEQFF
TRBJ1-2 | NA | NA | TRBV27 | TGTGCCAGCAGACCCGGGAGCCCTAACTATGGCTACACCTTC | CASRPGSPNYGYTF
TRBJ2-1 | TRBD2 | few | TRBV12-3/TRBV12-4 | TGTGCCAGTTCCCAAGCGGGGGTGCCCTACAATGAGCAGTTCTTC | CASSQAGVPYNEQFF
TRBJ2-7 | TRBD1 | many | TRBV5-6 | TGTGCCAGCAGCGGGACCGGGACAGGGTATTACGAGCAGTACTTC | CASSGTGTGYYEQYF
TRBJ2-7 | TRBD1 | few | TRBV7-2 | TGTGCCAGCAGCGACCTCAGGGGGCGGATTGAGCAGTACTTC | CASSDLRGRIEQYF
TRBJ1-5 | TRBD1 | few | TRBV7-9 | TGTGCCAGCAGCGAACAGGGGTATCAGCCCCAGCATTTT | CASSEQGYQPQHF
TRBJ2-2 | NA | NA | TRBV9 | TGTGCCAGCAGTCCGTCCCATGGGGGCCTGAACACCGGGGAGCTGTTTTTT | CASSPSHGGLNTGELFF
TRBJ2-2 | TRBD2 | NA | TRBV27 | TGTGCCAGCAGTTTTCAACTAGCGGGCACCGGGGAGCTGTTTTTT | CASSFQLAGTGELFF
TRBJ1-6 | NA | few | TRBV7-9 | TGTGCCAGCAGCCCGTGGGCGTCCTATAATTCACCCCTCCACTTT | CASSPWASYNSPLHF
TRBJ2-5 | NA | NA | TRBV10-2 | TGCGCCAGCGGTGAGCGAGAGACCCAGTACTTC | CASGERETQYF
TRBJ2-3 | NA | NA | TRBV14 | TGTGCCAGCAGCCATACGGGGGCTAGCACAGATACGCAGTATTTT | CASSHTGASTDTQYF
TRBJ2-7 | NA | NA | TRBV12-3/TRBV12-4 | TGTGCCAGCAGTTTAGAAAGGAGTCCCTACGAGCAGTACTTC | CASSLERSPYEQYF
TRBJ2-2 | NA | few | TRBV13 | TGTGCCAGCAGCGGGGGATTCGGGACTCCTAACACCGGGGAGCTGTTTTTT | CASSGGFGTPNTGELFF
TRBJ2-7 | NA | many | TRBV2 | TGTGCCAGCAGTGAAGGGGGGTCCTCCTACGAGCAGTACTTC | CASSEGGSSYEQYF
TRBJ2-7 | NA | few | TRBV20-1 | TGCAGTGCTAGAGATCTGGTCAGGGACTACGAGCAGTACTTC | CSARDLVRDYEQYF
TRBJ2-2 | NA | NA | TRBV9 | TGTGCCAGCAGCGCCCCTTGGGCAGCCGGGGAGCTGTTTTTT | CASSAPWAAGELFF
TRBJ1-1 | TRBD1 | many | TRBV6-2/TRBV6-3 | TGTGCCAGCTGGACCGGGACAGGGCTACGAGCTTTCTTT | CASWTGTGLRAFF
TRBJ2-1 | TRBD2 | NA | TRBV20-1 | TGCAGTGCTAGAGATCGACTAGCGGGGCATCAGTTCTTC | CSARDRLAGHQFF
TRBJ1-2 | NA | NA | TRBV20-1 | TGCAGCGCCTTCGACTATGGCTACACCTTC | CSAFDYGYTF
TRBJ1-1 | NA | NA | TRBV27 | TGTGCCAGCAGTTTTGGGCAGGGTGAAGCTTTCTTT | CASSFGQGEAFF
TRBJ1-1 | TRBD1 | many | TRBV7-2 | TGTGCCAGCAGCTTAGGGGACAGGGGTAACACTGAAGCTTTCTTT | CASSLGDRGNTEAFF
TRBJ2-7 | TRBD1 | many | TRBV12-3/TRBV12-4 | TGTGCCAGCAGCCCGACAGGGGAAAGGTACGAGCAGTACTTC | CASSPTGERYEQYF
TRBJ1-5 | NA | few | TRBV6-6 | TGTGCCAGCAGTCCCCCGACCTATCAGCCCCAGCATTTT | CASSPPTYQPQHF
TRBJ2-1 | NA | many | TRBV12-3/TRBV12-4 | TGTGCCAGCAGTTTAGCGTCACTGACCTACAATGAGCAGTTCTTC | CASSLASLTYNEQFF
TRBJ1-2 | TRBD1 | NA | TRBV3-1 | TGTGCCAGCAGCCTCCCCCGGGACAGAGATAACTATGGCTACACCTTC | CASSLPRDRDNYGYTF
TRBJ2-5 | NA | many | TRBV7-8 | TGTGCCAGCAGCTTAGTTGGGGGCATAGAGACCCAGTACTTC | CASSLVGGIETQYF
TRBJ1-1 | NA | NA | TRBV13 | TGTGCCACCACCGAGGGTAATGCGGGAGTTGAAGCTTTCTTT | CATTEGNAGVEAFF
TRBJ2-1 | NA | NA | TRBV5-1 | TGCGCCAGCAGCTTAAAGAGGGTTCCCCAGAACAATGAGCAGTTCTTC | CASSLKRVPQNNEQFF
TRBJ2-3 | NA | NA | TRBV5-5 | TGTGCCAGCACCCCCTTCCGGGTCACAGATACGCAGTATTTT | CASTPFRVTDTQYF
TRBJ2-2 | NA | few | TRBV7-6 | TGTGCCAGCAGCAGGGGACCGAAGGTTTCCGGGGAGCTGTTTTTT | CASSRGPKVSGELFF
TRBJ1-1 | NA | NA | TRBV28 | TGTGCCAGCAGTTTATCCGGGAGGGGCACTGAAGCTTTCTTT | CASSLSGRGTEAFF